What follows describes a single TCR beta chain. As processed by the authors: By means of reference gene primer amplification, nucleated cell counts were estimated. Assay: immunoSEQ multiplex PCR; the TCRdb copy retains only in-frame clones and omits some. V, J and clone size are those of that table, while D and trimming were read from the DNA. The table records more than 100,000 clones, about three quarters of them present only once. Germline loops: CDR1 SGDLS, CDR2 YYNGEE. V shed 0 bases and J shed 0 bases, with 10 bases lying between them. The CDR3 is 16 amino acids. This sample is part of a study of blood T cell repertoires in COVID-19. Turning to the study itself: The United States, Italy and Spain supplied acute and convalescent COVID-19 samples. T cells, B-cell-depleted T cells, or PBMCs supplied cDNA or gDNA.

Material for sequencing was peripheral blood. The rearrangement uses TRBV9 and TRBJ1-3; D remains ambiguous. This clonotype was obtained from a human donor with acute or convalescent COVID-19. The donor label of this sample is uncertain. The CDR3 DNA is TGTGCCAGCAGCGTAGACATTGGCACCTCTGGAAACACCATATATTTT. It encodes CASSVDIGTSGNTIYF.